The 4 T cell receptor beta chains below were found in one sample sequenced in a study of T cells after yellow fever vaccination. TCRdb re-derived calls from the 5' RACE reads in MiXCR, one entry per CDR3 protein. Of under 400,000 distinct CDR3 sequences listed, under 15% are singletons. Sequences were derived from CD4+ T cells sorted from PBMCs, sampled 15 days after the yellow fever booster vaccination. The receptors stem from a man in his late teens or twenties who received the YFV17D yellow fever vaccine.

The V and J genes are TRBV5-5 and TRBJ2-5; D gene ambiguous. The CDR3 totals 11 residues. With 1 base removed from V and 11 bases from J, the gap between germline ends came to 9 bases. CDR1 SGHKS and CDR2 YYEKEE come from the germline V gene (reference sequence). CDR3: CASSLLVAQYF. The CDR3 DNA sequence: TGTGCCAGCAGCTTGTTAGTGGCGCAGTACTTC.

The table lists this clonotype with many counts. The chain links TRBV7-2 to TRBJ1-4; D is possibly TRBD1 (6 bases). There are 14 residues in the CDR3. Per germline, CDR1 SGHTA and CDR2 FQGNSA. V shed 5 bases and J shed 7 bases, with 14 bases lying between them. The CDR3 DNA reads TGTGCCAGCAGCCTCCGGGGGCAGGGTGAAAAACTGTTTTTT. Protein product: CASSLRGQGEKLFF.

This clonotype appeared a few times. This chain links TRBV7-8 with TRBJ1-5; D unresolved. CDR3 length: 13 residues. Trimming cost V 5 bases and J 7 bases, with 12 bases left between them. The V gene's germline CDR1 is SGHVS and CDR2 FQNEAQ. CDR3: CASSGDREQPQHF. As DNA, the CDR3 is TGTGCCAGCAGCGGTGACCGGGAGCAGCCCCAGCATTTT.

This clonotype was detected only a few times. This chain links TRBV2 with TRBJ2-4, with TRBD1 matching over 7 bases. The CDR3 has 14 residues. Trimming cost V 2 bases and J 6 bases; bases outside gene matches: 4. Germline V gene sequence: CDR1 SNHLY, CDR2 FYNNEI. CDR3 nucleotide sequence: TGTGCCAGCAGTGAAACAGGGGAAGGAAACATTCAGTACTTC. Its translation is CASSETGEGNIQYF.